Given below is one TCR beta chain in context. TCRdb independently ran MiXCR on the 5' RACE reads; one entry per CDR3 protein. The sample carries 650,000 to 750,000 distinct CDR3 sequences, less than 25% recorded once. The donor group consisted entirely of healthy Caucasians. This CDR3 has 15 residues. V lost 5 bases, J lost 3 bases, and 8 bases stayed unmatched. Germline CDR1 reads SEHNR; CDR2 reads FQNEAQ (reference sequence). The data derive from a study of identical twins. This sample also belongs to another study, concerning T cells expressing NK-cell markers. That source reports: Seropositivity for HCMV was found in seven of the eight sequenced donors, with one seronegative.

The clonotype was recovered from a young woman in good health. Source material: PBMCs. The rearrangement links TRBV7-9 to TRBJ2-7; 9 positions match TRBD1. The CDR3 sequence: CASSPVRDRVYEQYF. DNA of the CDR3: TGTGCCAGCAGCCCCGTCCGGGACAGGGTCTACGAGCAGTACTTC.